These T cell receptor beta chains were read from a single sample in a study of regulatory T cells in long-lasting Graves disease. MiXCR, run by TCRdb on the multiplex PCR reads, gives a single entry per CDR3 protein. The table has 310,000 or so distinct CDR3 sequences, less than 20% seen once. The input for sequencing was peripheral blood mononuclear cells (PBMCs), taken when the disease was refractory, from a patient treated with antithyroid drugs. Receptors were obtained from a female donor with Graves disease. Each CDR3 is given with its conserved first and last residue. The D gene is left open where the match is weak. A clone size is listed for some rows: how often the clone was seen (once, few, many), or a class if it is expanded.

>-|many|TRBJ1-1|TRBV12-3/TRBV12-4
CASSFQVNTEAFF
TGTGCCAGCAGTTTCCAGGTGAACACTGAAGCTTTCTTT
>-|many|TRBJ1-1|TRBV29-1
CSVEDLGGTEAFF
TGCAGCGTTGAAGATCTAGGCGGCACTGAAGCTTTCTTT
>-|many|TRBJ2-1|TRBV7-6
CASSLSEGYNEQFF
TGTGCCAGCAGCTTATCGGAGGGGTACAATGAGCAGTTCTTC
>TRBD1|many|TRBJ1-1|TRBV11-2
CASSSLQGRTEAFF
TGTGCCAGCAGCTCTTTACAGGGGAGGACTGAAGCTTTCTTT
>-|-|TRBJ2-7|TRBV6-2/TRBV6-3
CASTDIGYEQYF
TGTGCCAGCACCGATATCGGCTACGAGCAGTACTTC
>-|few|TRBJ1-2|TRBV6-1
CASSFRRGDIDTF
TGTGCCAGCAGCTTTCGGCGGGGCGATATCGACACCTTC
>-|few|TRBJ1-2|TRBV9
CASSVSGGQHYTF
TGTGCCAGCAGCGTAAGTGGGGGGCAGCACTACACCTTC
>-|many|TRBJ1-2|TRBV29-1
CSVDKGQNYGYTF
TGCAGCGTTGATAAAGGACAAAACTATGGCTACACCTTC
>-|-|TRBJ2-5|TRBV7-9
CASSLGAVQETQYF
TGTGCCAGCAGCTTAGGGGCAGTTCAAGAGACCCAGTACTTC
>TRBD1|many|TRBJ2-7|TRBV20-1
CSASHRGPTSYEQYF
TGCAGTGCTAGTCACAGGGGGCCTACCTCCTACGAGCAGTACTTC
>-|many|TRBJ1-1|TRBV7-2
CASTSRTREAFF
TGTGCCAGCACTTCGCGGACCCGAGAAGCTTTCTTT
>-|many|TRBJ2-7|TRBV6-1
CASTDWGDEQYF
TGTGCCAGCACCGATTGGGGGGACGAGCAGTACTTC
>-|-|TRBJ1-6|TRBV27
CASSPGGLSRGTYNSPLHF
TGTGCCAGCAGTCCCGGGGGACTTAGCAGGGGCACCTATAATTCACCCCTCCACTTT
>-|few|TRBJ1-2|TRBV27
CASSLGRGGGYTF
TGTGCCAGCAGTTTAGGGAGGGGAGGCGGCTACACCTTC
>TRBD1|many|TRBJ1-1|TRBV12-3/TRBV12-4
CASSPRQGNTEAFF
TGTGCCAGCAGTCCTCGACAGGGGAACACTGAAGCTTTCTTT
>TRBD2|many|TRBJ2-7|TRBV6-2/TRBV6-3
CASSSARGGLEQYF
TGTGCCAGCAGCTCCGCCCGGGGGGGGCTCGAGCAGTACTTC
>-|-|TRBJ1-1|TRBV7-2
CASVGGSRNTEAFF
TGTGCCAGCGTGGGGGGCTCTAGGAACACTGAAGCTTTCTTT
>-|many|TRBJ2-5|TRBV18
CASSPARGGQETQYF
TGTGCCAGCTCACCGGCCAGGGGAGGCCAAGAGACCCAGTACTTC
>-|many|TRBJ1-1|TRBV29-1
CSVPLGANTEAFF
TGCAGCGTCCCCCTGGGGGCGAACACTGAAGCTTTCTTT
>-|-|TRBJ2-7|TRBV11-2
CASSLVQGLGEQYF
TGTGCCAGCAGCTTGGTGCAAGGGCTGGGGGAGCAGTACTTC
>-|once|TRBJ2-3|TRBV12-3/TRBV12-4
CASILSSAVTDTQYF
TGTGCCAGCATCCTCAGTAGCGCTGTCACAGATACGCAGTATTTT
>TRBD1|many|TRBJ1-2|TRBV10-3
CAISGGTEYGYTF
TGTGCCATCAGTGGGGGGACAGAGTATGGCTACACCTTC
>TRBD1|few|TRBJ1-2|TRBV10-3
CAISDKGTEYGYTF
TGTGCCATCAGTGACAAAGGGACAGAGTATGGCTACACCTTC